The clone carrying this T cell receptor (beta chain) was detected a few times. TCRdb re-derived calls from the RT-PCR reads in MiXCR, one entry per CDR3 protein. This sample has 400,000 to 650,000 distinct CDR3 sequences, with 6.5% to 8% found just once. V lost 5 bases, J lost 6 bases, and 13 bases lay in between. Germline V gene lookup returns CDR1 GTSNPN and CDR2 SVGIG (reference sequence). The length of the CDR3 is 13 residues. The entry originates in a study of response to subunit inactivated influenza vaccine. The sequence was collected from a man aged 45-69 years who received an inactivated influenza vaccine. This chain uses TRBV30 with TRBJ2-2, with D possibly matching TRBD1 (6 bases). The sequencing here drew on PBMCs from blood, taken 23 to 25 months after vaccination. CDR3: CAWDRRGAGELFF. The CDR3 DNA reads as TGTGCCTGGGACCGCAGGGGAGCCGGGGAGCTGTTTTTT.